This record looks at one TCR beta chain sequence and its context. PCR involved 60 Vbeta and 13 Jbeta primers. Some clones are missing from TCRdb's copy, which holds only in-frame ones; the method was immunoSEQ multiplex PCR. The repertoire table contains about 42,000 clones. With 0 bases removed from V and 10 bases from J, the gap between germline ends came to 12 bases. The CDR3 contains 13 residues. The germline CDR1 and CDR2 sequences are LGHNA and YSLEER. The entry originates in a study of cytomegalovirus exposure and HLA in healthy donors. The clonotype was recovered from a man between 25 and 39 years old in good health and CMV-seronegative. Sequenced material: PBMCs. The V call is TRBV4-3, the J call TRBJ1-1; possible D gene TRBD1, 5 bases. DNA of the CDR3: TGCGCCAGCAGCCAAGATCCAGGGAGGGGAGCTTTCTTT. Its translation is CASSQDPGRGAFF.